This T cell receptor (beta chain) was recovered during a study of blood T cell repertoires in COVID-19. Germline V gives CDR1 SGHNT, CDR2 YENEEA. This CDR3 region has 15 residues. Trimming stripped 4 bases from V and 0 bases from J, with 10 bases between. Sequencing was performed with immunoSEQ multiplex PCR; in TCRdb, only in-frame clones are kept and a portion is missing. This sample carries fewer than 60,000 clones, over 70% of them seen once, and the ten largest clones take 10% to 13%. The sequence was collected from a man younger than 45 with COVID-19, enrolled during active disease. V gene TRBV11-3 combines with J gene TRBJ2-1, with D maybe TRBD2 (5 bases). Sample: peripheral blood. The CDR3 reads CASSSASSSYNEQFF. The CDR3 coding sequence is TGTGCCAGCAGCTCCGCTAGCAGCTCCTACAATGAGCAGTTCTTC.